The 4 T cell receptor beta chains given below trace back to one sample, sequenced in a study of T cell changes during pregnancy in multiple sclerosis. Method: immunoSEQ multiplex PCR; TCRdb's copy keeps in-frame clones and lacks some. The table lists about 41,000 clones, approximately 88% of them singletons. The source material was peripheral blood, sampled in the first trimester of pregnancy. These receptors came from a female donor in good health, enrolled as a control in a pregnancy study.

The chain is built from TRBV6-1 and TRBJ1-5; D ambiguous. CDR3 length: 15 amino acids. Germline V gene lookup returns CDR1 MNHNS and CDR2 SASEGT. V lost 1 base and J lost 3, with 10 bases in between. The CDR3 DNA sequence: TGTGCCAGCAGTGAAGGTCGCGTTATCAATCAGCCCCAGCATTTT. Translating gives CASSEGRVINQPQHF.

The genes are TRBV25-1 and TRBJ1-1; D is unresolved. The CDR3 is 13 amino acids. In germline, CDR1 is MGHDK, CDR2 SYGVNS. V was trimmed by 4 bases and J by 1 base, leaving 7 bases between them. This chain's CDR3 is CASSAGGNTEAFF. CDR3 sequence (DNA): TGTGCCAGCAGTGCCGGAGGGAACACTGAAGCTTTCTTT.

The chain couples TRBV5-1 to TRBJ2-7; no clear D. The germline V and J ends were trimmed by 0 bases and 2 bases, with 9 bases remaining between them. This CDR3 has 14 residues. The germline V gene encodes CDR1 SGHRS and CDR2 YFSETQ. The CDR3 DNA sequence: TGCGCCAGCAGCTTGGAGTCCCTAACCTACGAGCAGTACTTC. It yields the protein CASSLESLTYEQYF.

This rearrangement joins TRBV19 to TRBJ1-1, with D possibly TRBD1 on 5 matching bases. The germline CDR1 and CDR2 sequences are LNHDA and SQIVND (reference sequence). V dropped 0 bases and J dropped 5 bases, with 16 bases sitting between them. The CDR3 spans 16 residues. The CDR3 bases are TGTGCCAGTAGTATAGATCGAACTAAAGGGGAAACTGAAGCTTTCTTT. Its protein product is CASSIDRTKGETEAFF.